The present T cell receptor beta chain was sequenced within a study of T-cell memory formation after mild COVID-19. For the study at large: Among the donors, TCR clusters were largely specific to each donor. Regarding the study as a whole: Cross-reactive memory appears to have joined, as suggested by some responding clones showing up in pre-infection memory.

TCRdb re-called the 5' RACE reads with MiXCR, one entry per CDR3 protein. The top ten hold roughly an eighth of the sample, which has fewer than 500,000 distinct CDR3 sequences, around a quarter seen once. CDR3 size: 16 residues. The germline V gene encodes CDR1 SGHAT and CDR2 FQNNGV. The V end lost 5 bases, the J end lost 5 bases, and 19 bases lay between the germline ends. Note on this clonotype: Its antigen is undetermined.

Sequenced input: PBMCs or a T cell subset sorted from them (not recorded which). The sequence was collected from an adult woman who had mild COVID-19 (a few samples of this study predate the infection). Cell type and time point are not known. This chain connects TRBV11-2 to TRBJ2-1; maybe TRBD2 (6 bases). The CDR3 reads CASSHLRGERNNEQFF. The CDR3 region has the DNA TGTGCCAGCAGCCACTTACGCGGGGAGCGCAACAATGAGCAGTTCTTC.